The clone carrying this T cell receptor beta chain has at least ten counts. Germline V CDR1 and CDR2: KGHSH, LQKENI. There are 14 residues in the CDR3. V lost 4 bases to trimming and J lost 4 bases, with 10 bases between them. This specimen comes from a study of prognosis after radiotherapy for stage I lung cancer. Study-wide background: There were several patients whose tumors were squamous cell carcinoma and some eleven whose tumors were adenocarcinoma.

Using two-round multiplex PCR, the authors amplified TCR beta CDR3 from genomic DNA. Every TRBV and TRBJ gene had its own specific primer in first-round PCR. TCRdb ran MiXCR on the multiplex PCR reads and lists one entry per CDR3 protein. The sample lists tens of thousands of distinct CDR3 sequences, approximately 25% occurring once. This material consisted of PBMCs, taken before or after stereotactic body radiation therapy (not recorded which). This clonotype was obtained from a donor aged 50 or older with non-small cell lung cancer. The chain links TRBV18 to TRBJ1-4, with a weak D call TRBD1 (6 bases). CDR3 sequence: CASSRGQVNEKLFF. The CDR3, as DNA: TGTGCCAGCTCACGGGGACAAGTTAATGAAAAACTGTTTTTT.